Shown below are 28 T cell receptor beta chains from a single sample sequenced in a study of T cell clonality in common variable immunodeficiency. This table comes from immunoSEQ multiplex PCR, and its TCRdb copy is limited to in-frame clones, with some not included. The sample shows over 11,000 clones, none of them appearing just once. General study findings and limits: In common variable immunodeficiency, TCR beta chains reportedly carried fewer deletions and N-nucleotide insertions.

These receptors have no known antigen. The specimen sequenced was peripheral blood mononuclear cells. The receptor set was obtained from a human donor with common variable immunodeficiency.

This clone was detected a few times. The CDR3 end lies 3 residues beyond the end of the read and is filled in from the germline J gene. The chain links TRBV19 to TRBJ2-1, with D possibly being TRBD2 (6 bases). The germline V gene has CDR1 LNHDA and CDR2 SQIVND (reference sequence). This CDR3 has 15 residues. V was clipped by 3 bases and J by 7 bases, with 16 bases between them. The CDR3 protein is CASSMSQGGTNEQFF. The CDR3 DNA, read in part, is TGTGCCAGTAGTATGAGCCAGGGAGGAACGAATGAG.

As for this clone: Sequencing ends 3 residues short of the CDR3 end; the germline J gene provides the rest. V and J are TRBV18 and TRBJ2-3; D may be TRBD2 (6 bases). Trimming removed 5 bases from V and 6 bases from J, with 12 bases in between. This CDR3 has 13 amino acids. Per germline, CDR1 KGHSH and CDR2 LQKENI. CDR3 sequence reads: CASSTRLVDTQYF. The CDR3 DNA, read in part, is TGTGCCAGCTCAACACGACTAGTCGATACG.

A remark on this clone: The read terminates 3 residues ahead of where the CDR3 ends, so the germline J gene completes it. The genes are TRBV30 and TRBJ1-1; D unclear. This CDR3 is 13 amino acids long. The germline CDR1 and CDR2 sequences are GTSNPN and SVGIG (reference sequence). The V gene lost 3 bases and the J gene lost 1 base, with 9 bases spanning the gap. Here the CDR3 reads CAWRADGNTEAFF. Incomplete CDR3 DNA: TGTGCCTGGAGGGCAGATGGGAACACTGAA. Full variable domain (missing parts from reference TRBV30 and TRBJ1-1): SQTIHQWPATLVQPVGSPLSLECTVEGTSNPNLYWYRQAAGRGLQLLFYSVGIGQISSEVPQNLSASRPQDRQFILSSKKLLLSDSGFYLCAWRADGNTEAFFGQGTRLTVV.

This clone was recorded a few times. The read terminates 3 residues ahead of where the CDR3 ends, so the germline J gene completes it. The chain employs TRBV30 and TRBJ2-1; 11 bases line up with TRBD1. The CDR3 loop spans 16 amino acids. Germline assignment: CDR1 GTSNPN and CDR2 SVGIG (reference sequence). The V and J ends lost 2 bases and 9 bases, in that order; junction bases with no gene match: 12. Partial CDR3 DNA: TGTGCCTGGAGTTCCGGGACAGGGGGTCCATTCGGTGAG. This translates into CAWSSGTGGPFGE. The whole CDR3 sequence is CAWSSGTGGPFGEQFF.

This clone has a handful of counts. Coverage ceases 3 residues before the CDR3 finishes, and the germline J gene fills in the end. V gene TRBV7-2 combines with J gene TRBJ2-3; the D is unclear. Trimming removed 4 bases from V and 3 bases from J, with 5 bases in between. The CDR3 contains 12 residues. Germline loops: CDR1 SGHTA, CDR2 FQGNSA. CDR3 amino acids: CASSSYTDTQYF. CDR3 bases read: TGTGCCAGCAGCTCCTATACAGATACG.

Worth noting for this clone: Read data end 3 residues before the CDR3 end; the end is taken from the germline J gene. The rearrangement joins TRBV7-9 to TRBJ2-7; 8 bases fit TRBD1. Trimming at V came to 6 bases and at J to 5 bases, leaving 6 bases not matched to a gene. The CDR3 has 13 amino acids. Germline assignment: CDR1 SEHNR and CDR2 FQNEAQ (reference sequence). Incomplete CDR3 DNA: TGTGCCAGCAGTCAGGGACAGGCTGACGAG. Its protein product is CASSQGQADE. The whole CDR3 sequence reads CASSQGQADEQYF.

This clone was seen a handful of times. The read ends 3 residues early relative to the CDR3; the germline J gene fills the gap. The chain combines TRBV19 with TRBJ2-5; TRBD2 matches 11 bases. The length of the CDR3 is 14 residues. V dropped 5 bases and J dropped 5; count of bases not matched to a gene: 4. Germline-derived CDR1 and CDR2 are LNHDA and SQIVND (reference sequence). The sequenced part of the CDR3 DNA is TGTGCCAGTAGTCCCCGGACTAGCGGGGAGACC. Translating gives CASSPRTSGET. The full CDR3 protein is CASSPRTSGETQYF.

As regards this clone: Germline and junction disagree at one end, which may indicate a read error. The read finishes 3 residues shy of the CDR3 end, and the germline J gene is used to complete it. The chain is built from TRBV7-7 and TRBJ2-5; TRBD2 might be the D (6 bases). The CDR3 totals 16 residues. CDR1 is SSHAT, CDR2 FNYEAQ, per germline (reference sequence). The CDR3 protein is CASSLFPGDLAETQYF. The part of the CDR3 DNA that was read is TGTGCTAGCAGCTTATTCCCGGGGGATCTCGCAGAGACC.

Here the CDR3 reads CASSSSSRAGAGYEQYF. The CDR3 bases that were read are TGTGCCAGCAGCTCCTCGTCGCGGGCAGGGGCGGGCTACGAG. This chain connects TRBV7-8 to TRBJ2-7; tentatively, D is TRBD1 (6 bases). The read terminates 3 residues ahead of where the CDR3 ends, so the germline J gene completes it. Trimming stripped 4 bases from V and 3 bases from J, with 22 bases between. This CDR3 has 17 residues. Germline V gives CDR1 SGHVS, CDR2 FQNEAQ.

The part of the CDR3 DNA that was read is TGTGCCAGCAGCCCAGGGGGAGTAGGAAACACC. This translates into CASSPGGVGNT. From start to end, the CDR3 is CASSPGGVGNTIYF. The J gene is TRBJ1-3, the V gene TRBV7-3; TRBD1 aligns across 7 bases. The sequence runs out 3 residues before the end of the CDR3; the remainder is reconstructed from the germline J gene. From germline, CDR1 is SGHTA and CDR2 FQGTGA. Trimming took 5 bases from V and 4 from J; bases not matched to a gene: 5. This CDR3 contains 14 residues.

For this clone: The CDR3 extends 3 residues past the end of the read, so its final part is completed from the germline J gene. The chain carries TRBV30 and TRBJ2-1, with TRBD2 matching 8 bases. CDR3 length equals 13 residues. The germline CDR1 and CDR2 sequences are GTSNPN and SVGIG (reference sequence). The junction had 2 bases not matched to a gene; V was cut back by 5 bases and J by 2 bases. CDR3 sequence: CAWLAGTYNEQFF. CDR3 DNA, as far as it was read: TGTGCCTGGTTAGCGGGGACCTACAATGAG.

The CDR3 loop is CASKTGGNQPQHF. The sequenced CDR3 bases are TGTGCCAGTAAAACAGGGGGTAATCAGCCC. This chain connects TRBV19 to TRBJ1-5; 8 nucleotides align to TRBD1. The observed sequence ends 3 residues before the CDR3 terminus, with the missing tail filled in from the germline J gene. V trimming: 7 bases; J trimming: 4 bases; junction bases outside the gene matches: 3. Germline CDR1 reads LNHDA; CDR2 reads SQIVND (reference sequence). CDR3 length: 13 residues.

This clone came up a few times. The read ends 3 residues before the CDR3 terminus; that terminus is restored from the germline J gene. The V call is TRBV18, the J call TRBJ1-4; no clear D gene. The CDR3 is 15 amino acids. With 3 bases removed from V and 10 bases from J, the gap between germline ends came to 18 bases. From germline, CDR1 is KGHSH and CDR2 LQKENI. CDR3 bases read: TGTGCCAGCTCACCTGGGGAGGGCATACGGGGAAAA. This encodes CASSPGEGIRGK. The CDR3 as a whole reads CASSPGEGIRGKLFF.

This clone was seen more than once but under ten times. From the germline J gene comes the end of the CDR3, since the read stops 3 residues before it. J is TRBJ2-1 and V is TRBV7-2, with a possible D match to TRBD2 (7 bases). Between the trimmed V and J ends, which lost 4 bases and 8 bases, there was a span of 18 bases. CDR3 length equals 15 residues. CDR1 SGHTA and CDR2 FQGNSA come from the germline V gene. Incomplete CDR3 DNA: TGTGCCAGCAGCTCAAAGGCGGGGGCCAGAGATGAG. Amino acids: CASSSKAGARDE. The whole CDR3 region reads CASSSKAGARDEQFF.

This clone has only a few counts. Read coverage stops 3 residues before the CDR3 terminus; the germline J gene supplies the remainder. This rearrangement joins TRBV30 to TRBJ2-3; TRBD2 is a possible D gene (6 bases). This CDR3 comprises 16 residues. From germline, CDR1 is GTSNPN and CDR2 SVGIG (reference sequence). The ends were cut back, 1 base at V and 6 bases at J, with 20 bases in the middle. CDR3 DNA (partial): TGTGCCTGGAGTGCCATCCGGGGGATCGCACGGGATACG. It specifies CAWSAIRGIARDT. The CDR3 in its entirety is CAWSAIRGIARDTQYF.

This clone was seen a handful of times. The read finishes 3 residues shy of the CDR3 end, and the germline J gene is used to complete it. The chain has TRBV7-2 and TRBJ2-1; 7 nucleotides agree with TRBD2. The CDR3 totals 13 residues. Germline V lookup: CDR1 SGHTA, CDR2 FQGNSA. With V trimmed by 6 bases and J by 8 bases, 7 bases remained unmatched. The CDR3 here is CASRSGAVYEQFF. The sequenced part of the CDR3 DNA is TGTGCCAGCAGGAGCGGGGCGGTCTATGAG.

On this clone: With the read ending 3 residues before the CDR3 end, the germline J gene is used to fill in that end. The rearrangement links TRBV2 to TRBJ2-7, with D perhaps matching TRBD2 (6 bases). CDR1 SNHLY and CDR2 FYNNEI come from the germline V gene. With 7 bases removed from V and 5 bases from J, the gap between germline ends came to 12 bases. The CDR3 is 12 amino acids. CDR3 DNA (partial): TGTGCCAGCATGTGGGGGGTGGACGAG. Protein sequence: CASMWGVDE. The full CDR3 sequence reads CASMWGVDEQYF.

As regards this clone: The observed sequence ends 3 residues before the CDR3 terminus, with the missing tail filled in from the germline J gene. The chain has TRBV6-2 or TRBV6-3 and TRBJ2-1, with D possibly TRBD2 on 5 matching bases. The V end lost 5 bases, the J end lost 0 bases, and 14 bases lay between the germline ends. Germline V gives CDR1 MNHEY, CDR2 SVGEGT. The CDR3 length is 16 residues. CDR3 protein: CASSDPGISSYNEQFF. The sequenced part of the CDR3 DNA is TGTGCCAGCAGTGACCCGGGGATTAGCTCCTACAATGAG.

In its sample, this clone was seen a few times. Read coverage stops 3 residues before the CDR3 terminus; the germline J gene supplies the remainder. The genes are TRBV7-9 and TRBJ2-3; tentative D call: TRBD1 (5 bases). The V end lost 1 base, the J end lost 8 bases, and 13 bases lay between the germline ends. Germline CDR1 and CDR2: SEHNR and FQNEAQ (reference sequence). The CDR3 is made up of 14 amino acids. This CDR3 is CASSLVPTDPTQYF. The CDR3 DNA, read in part, is TGTGCCAGCAGCTTAGTCCCGACAGATCCTACG.

By its share, this clone is medium-sized. The missing CDR3 end, 3 residues past where the read stops, is filled in from the germline J gene. J is TRBJ2-1 and V is TRBV19; 7 bases map to TRBD1. The CDR3 consists of 16 residues. J lost 0 bases, V lost 5 bases, and 7 bases had no gene match. Per the germline V gene, CDR1 is LNHDA and CDR2 is SQIVND (reference sequence). The CDR3 spells CASSSGTANSYNEQFF. CDR3 DNA, as far as it was read: TGTGCCAGTAGTTCCGGGACAGCTAACTCCTACAATGAG.

This clone appeared a few times. At one of its ends the junction is not consistent with the germline gene, which may arise from a read error. Read sequence stops 3 residues before the CDR3 end, and the germline J gene provides the missing end. V gene TRBV7-6 combines with J gene TRBJ2-2; possibly TRBD2 for D (9 bases). CDR3 length: 17 amino acids. The germline gives CDR1 SGHVS, CDR2 FNYEAQ. CDR3 amino acids: CASSLAGTGPNTGELFF. The covered CDR3 bases are TGTGCCAGCAGCCTAGCGGGGACAGGCCCGAACACCGGGGAG.

This clone showed up just a few times. The observed sequence ends 3 residues before the CDR3 terminus, with the missing tail filled in from the germline J gene. The chain couples TRBV6-2 or TRBV6-3 to TRBJ2-7; D may be TRBD2 (6 bases). Germline assignment: CDR1 MNHEY and CDR2 SVGEGT. This CDR3 spans 13 amino acids. Trimming removed 2 bases at V and 6 bases at J, with 11 bases between. The CDR3 sequence is CASSYRTKSEQYF. The CDR3 bases that were read are TGTGCCAGCAGTTACAGGACTAAATCCGAG.

For this clone: From the germline J gene comes the end of the CDR3, since the read stops 3 residues before it. The chain couples TRBV18 to TRBJ1-3; maybe TRBD1 (5 bases). The germline gives CDR1 KGHSH, CDR2 LQKENI. There are 20 residues in the CDR3. Trimming removed 6 bases from V and 0 bases from J, with 27 bases in between. CDR3 DNA (partial): TGTGCCAGCTCGCCCACGGCAGGGTGGGGCTCTCTGGTCTCTGGAAACACC. It yields the protein CASSPTAGWGSLVSGNT. The complete CDR3 protein is CASSPTAGWGSLVSGNTIYF.

In its sample, this clone was seen a few times. The CDR3 end lies 3 residues beyond the end of the read and is filled in from the germline J gene. The V gene is TRBV7-9, the J gene TRBJ2-3; maybe TRBD1 (5 bases). CDR3 length equals 15 residues. V was cut by 2 bases and J by 0 bases, with 9 bases left in between. The germline V gene encodes CDR1 SEHNR and CDR2 FQNEAQ (reference sequence). CDR3 DNA (partial): TGTGCCAGCAGCTTAAGGGGATCTAGCACAGATACG. Residues: CASSLRGSSTDT. The whole CDR3 sequence is CASSLRGSSTDTQYF.

This clone is deemed medium-sized. The CDR3 end lies 3 residues beyond the end of the read and is filled in from the germline J gene. This sequence joins TRBV5-4 and TRBJ1-1, with 8 bases lining up with TRBD1. CDR3 length: 14 amino acids. The J segment lost 5 bases and the V segment lost 4 bases, leaving 7 bases of the junction unmatched. Germline CDR1 SGHNT, CDR2 YYREEE (reference sequence). CDR3 DNA (partial): TGTGCCAGCAGCCCCAGGGGGCTGGGGACTGAA. This codes for CASSPRGLGTE. The entire CDR3 is CASSPRGLGTEAFF.

In regard to this clone: Read sequence stops 3 residues before the CDR3 end, and the germline J gene provides the missing end. This chain uses TRBV19 with TRBJ2-3; TRBD2 aligns across 10 bases. The CDR3 sequence is 16 residues long. V was pared by 4 bases and J by 1 base, with 5 bases of the junction left unmatched. Germline V lookup: CDR1 LNHDA, CDR2 SQIVND (reference sequence). The CDR3 DNA, read in part, is TGTGCCAGTAGTAGCCCCGGGACTAGCGGCACAGATACG. Its protein product is CASSSPGTSGTDT. The full CDR3 reads CASSSPGTSGTDTQYF.

Points on this clone: The CDR3 goes on 3 residues after the read ends, and that part is filled in from the germline J gene. This sequence joins TRBV7-9 and TRBJ1-2; 7 bases fit TRBD1. Germline V gene sequence: CDR1 SEHNR, CDR2 FQNEAQ (reference sequence). CDR3 size: 15 residues. Losses at the gene ends were 1 base for V and 0 bases for J; bases not matched to a gene: 2. Partial CDR3 DNA: TGTGCCAGCAGCTTAGTCGGGACAGCTAACTATGGC. Amino acids: CASSLVGTANYG. The entire CDR3 sequence reads CASSLVGTANYGYTF.

This clone has only a few counts. The read is 3 residues too short to cover the CDR3 end, so that end is filled in from the germline J gene. The chain uses TRBV30 and TRBJ1-4, with 10 bases fitting TRBD1. V lost 4 bases, J lost 6 bases, and 8 bases stayed unmatched. This CDR3 is built from 15 residues. Germline CDR1 is GTSNPN and CDR2 is SVGIG (reference sequence). CDR3 DNA (partial): TGTGCCTGGAACCCCCGGGACAGGGGCGATGAAAAA. Encoded protein: CAWNPRDRGDEK. The CDR3 as a whole reads CAWNPRDRGDEKLFF.